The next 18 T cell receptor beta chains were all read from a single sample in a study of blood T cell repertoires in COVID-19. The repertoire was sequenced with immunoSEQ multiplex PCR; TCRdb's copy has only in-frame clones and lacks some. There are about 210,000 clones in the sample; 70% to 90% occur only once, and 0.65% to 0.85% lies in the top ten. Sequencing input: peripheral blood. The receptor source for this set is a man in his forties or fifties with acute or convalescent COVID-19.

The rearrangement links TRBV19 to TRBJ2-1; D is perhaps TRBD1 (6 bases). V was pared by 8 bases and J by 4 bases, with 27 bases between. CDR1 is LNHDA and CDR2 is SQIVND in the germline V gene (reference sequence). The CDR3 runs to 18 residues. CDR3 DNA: TGTGCCAGTTGGGGCCGGGACATTGGACCCCCCGGGTACAATGAGCAGTTCTTC. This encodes CASWGRDIGPPGYNEQFF. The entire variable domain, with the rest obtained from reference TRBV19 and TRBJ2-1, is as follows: DGGITQSPKYLFRKEGQNVTLSCEQNLNHDAMYWYRQDPGQGLRLIYYSQIVNDFQKGDIAEGYSVSREKKESFPLTVTSAQKNPTAFYLCASWGRDIGPPGYNEQFFGPGTRLTVL.

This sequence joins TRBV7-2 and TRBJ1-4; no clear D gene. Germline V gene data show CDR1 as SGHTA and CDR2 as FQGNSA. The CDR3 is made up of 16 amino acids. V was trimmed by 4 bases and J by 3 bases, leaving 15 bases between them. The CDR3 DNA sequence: TGTGCCAGCAGCTACACCGCTTGGCACCCTAATGAAAAACTGTTTTTT. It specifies CASSYTAWHPNEKLFF.

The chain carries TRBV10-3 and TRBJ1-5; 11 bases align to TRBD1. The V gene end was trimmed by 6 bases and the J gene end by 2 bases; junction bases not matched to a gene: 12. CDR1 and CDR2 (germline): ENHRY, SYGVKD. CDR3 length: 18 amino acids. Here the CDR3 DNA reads TGTGCCATCAGCCCGGGACAGGGGGTCGTACGTGGCAATCAGCCCCAGCATTTT. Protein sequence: CAISPGQGVVRGNQPQHF.

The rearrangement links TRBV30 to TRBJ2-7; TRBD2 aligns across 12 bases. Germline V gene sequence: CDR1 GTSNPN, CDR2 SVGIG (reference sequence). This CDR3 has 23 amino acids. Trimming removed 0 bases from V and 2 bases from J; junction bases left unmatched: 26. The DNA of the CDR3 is TGTGCCTGGAGTGTACTTCGGGGGTTGGCTAGCGGGAGGGGACGTTTGGAAGCCTACGAGCAGTACTTC. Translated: CAWSVLRGLASGRGRLEAYEQYF.

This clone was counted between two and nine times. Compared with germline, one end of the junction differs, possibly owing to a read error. CDR3 DNA: TGTGCCAGCAGTCCAGCGGGCGCAGCCCAAAACATTCAGTACTTC. This sequence encodes CASSPAGAAQNIQYF. The chain joins TRBV6-5 to TRBJ2-4; D possibly corresponds to TRBD2 (6 bases). The CDR3 covers 15 residues. Per the germline V gene, CDR1 is MNHEY and CDR2 is SVGAGI.

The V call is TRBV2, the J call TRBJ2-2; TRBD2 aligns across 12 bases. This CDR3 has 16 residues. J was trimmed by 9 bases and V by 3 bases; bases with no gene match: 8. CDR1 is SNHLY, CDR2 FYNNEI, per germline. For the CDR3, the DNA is TGTGCCAGCAGTGACGGCGCTAGCGGGGGGGCCTGGGAGCTGTTTTTT. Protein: CASSDGASGGAWELFF.

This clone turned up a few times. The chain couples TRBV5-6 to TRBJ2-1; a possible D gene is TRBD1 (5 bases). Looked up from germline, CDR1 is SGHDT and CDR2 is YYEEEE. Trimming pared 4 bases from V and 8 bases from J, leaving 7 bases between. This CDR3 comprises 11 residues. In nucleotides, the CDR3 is TGTGCCAGCAGCCCCAGGGATGAGCAGTTCTTC. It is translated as CASSPRDEQFF.

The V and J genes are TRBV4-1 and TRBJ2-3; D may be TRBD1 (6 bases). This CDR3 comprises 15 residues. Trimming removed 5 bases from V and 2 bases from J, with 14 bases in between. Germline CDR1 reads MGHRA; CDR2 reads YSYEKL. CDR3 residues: CASSAVQGATDTQYF. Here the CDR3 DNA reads TGCGCCAGCAGCGCGGTACAGGGAGCCACAGATACGCAGTATTTT.

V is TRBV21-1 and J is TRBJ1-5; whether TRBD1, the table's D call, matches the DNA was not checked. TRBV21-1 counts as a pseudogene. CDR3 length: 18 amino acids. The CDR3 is CASTKRTGGGGKGQPQHF. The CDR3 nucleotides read TGTGCCAGCACCAAAAGAACAGGGGGAGGGGGCAAGGGTCAGCCCCAGCATTTT.

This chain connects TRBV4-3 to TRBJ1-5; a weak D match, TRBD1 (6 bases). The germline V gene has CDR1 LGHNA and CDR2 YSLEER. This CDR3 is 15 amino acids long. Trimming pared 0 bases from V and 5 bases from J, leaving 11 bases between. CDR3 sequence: CASSQDMGADQPQHF. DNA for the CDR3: TGCGCCAGCAGCCAAGATATGGGGGCGGATCAGCCCCAGCATTTT.

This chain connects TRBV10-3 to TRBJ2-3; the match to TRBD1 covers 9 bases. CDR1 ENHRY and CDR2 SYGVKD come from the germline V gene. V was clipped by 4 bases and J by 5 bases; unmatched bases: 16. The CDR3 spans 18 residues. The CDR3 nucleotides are TGTGCCATCAGTGCACAAGTTTTTGGGGACAGGGAAGGAGATACGCAGTATTTT. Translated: CAISAQVFGDREGDTQYF.

CDR3 DNA sequence: TGTGCCAGTAGTATAGATAGGTACAGTCCTGGAAACACCATATATTTT. Protein product: CASSIDRYSPGNTIYF. The chain is built from TRBV19 and TRBJ1-3; D not certain. The CDR3 extends over 16 amino acids. Trimming left V 0 bases short and J 2 bases short, with 11 bases between. Germline CDR1 reads LNHDA; CDR2 reads SQIVND (reference sequence).

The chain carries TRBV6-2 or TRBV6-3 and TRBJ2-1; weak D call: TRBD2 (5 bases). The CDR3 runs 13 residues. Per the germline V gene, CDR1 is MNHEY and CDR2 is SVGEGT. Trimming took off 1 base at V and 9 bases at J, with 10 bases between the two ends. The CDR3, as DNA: TGTGCCAGCAGTTACTATTTCGGGATTGAGCAGTTCTTC. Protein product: CASSYYFGIEQFF.

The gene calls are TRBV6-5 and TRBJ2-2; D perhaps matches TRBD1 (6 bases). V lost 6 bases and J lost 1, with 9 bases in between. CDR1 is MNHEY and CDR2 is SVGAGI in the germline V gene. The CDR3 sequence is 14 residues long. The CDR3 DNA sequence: TGTGCCAGCAGAAAGGACAGGAACACCGGGGAGCTGTTTTTT. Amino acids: CASRKDRNTGELFF.

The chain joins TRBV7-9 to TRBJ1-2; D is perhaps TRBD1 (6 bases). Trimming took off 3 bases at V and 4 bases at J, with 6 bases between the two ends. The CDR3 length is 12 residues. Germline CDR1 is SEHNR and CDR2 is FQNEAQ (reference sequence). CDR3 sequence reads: CASSLDSYGYTF. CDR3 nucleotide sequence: TGTGCCAGCAGCTTGGACAGCTATGGCTACACCTTC.

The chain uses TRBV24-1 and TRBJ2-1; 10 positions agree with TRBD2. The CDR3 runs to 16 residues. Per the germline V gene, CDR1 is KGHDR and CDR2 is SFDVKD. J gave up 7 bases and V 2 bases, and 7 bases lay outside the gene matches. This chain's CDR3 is CATSDSLAGAGNEQFF. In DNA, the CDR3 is TGTGCCACCAGTGATTCCCTAGCGGGGGCCGGGAATGAGCAGTTCTTC.

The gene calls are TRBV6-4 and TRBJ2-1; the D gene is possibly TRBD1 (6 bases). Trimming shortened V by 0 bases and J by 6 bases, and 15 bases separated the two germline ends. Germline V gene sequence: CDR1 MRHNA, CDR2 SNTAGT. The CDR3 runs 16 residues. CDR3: CASSDSRGRGVNEQFF. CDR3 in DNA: TGTGCCAGCAGTGACTCGAGGGGGAGAGGCGTCAATGAGCAGTTCTTC.

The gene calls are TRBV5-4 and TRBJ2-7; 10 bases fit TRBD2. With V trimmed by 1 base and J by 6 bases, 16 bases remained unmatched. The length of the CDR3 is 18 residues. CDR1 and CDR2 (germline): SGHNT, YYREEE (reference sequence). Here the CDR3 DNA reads TGTGCCAGCAGCTTGTTTGGAATAAGCGGGGGGGCTTCTGGCGAGCAGTACTTC. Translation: CASSLFGISGGASGEQYF.